Following are 19 T cell receptor beta chains from one sample sequenced in a study of blood T cell repertoires in COVID-19. Sequencing used immunoSEQ multiplex PCR; TCRdb keeps in-frame clones, though not all of them. The sample consists of just over 250,000 clones, 91% of them appearing once. The sample taken for sequencing was peripheral blood. These receptors came from a person aged 18 to 35 with COVID-19, enrolled during active disease.

As for this clone: Different DNA sequences within this sample yield the same CDR3. The chain is built from TRBV19 and TRBJ2-5, with D unresolved. V lost 1 base, J lost 5 bases, and 8 bases lay in between. This CDR3 has 13 residues. Germline V lookup: CDR1 LNHDA, CDR2 SQIVND (reference sequence). The CDR3 loop is CASSIVTRETQYF. CDR3 DNA sequence: TGTGCCAGTAGTATAGTAACCCGGGAGACCCAGTACTTC. The full variable domain, in which reference TRBV19 and TRBJ2-5 provide the parts outside the CDR3, is DGGITQSPKYLFRKEGQNVTLSCEQNLNHDAMYWYRQDPGQGLRLIYYSQIVNDFQKGDIAEGYSVSREKKESFPLTVTSAQKNPTAFYLCASSIVTRETQYFGPGTRLLVL.

The chain joins TRBV28 to TRBJ2-7; the D gene is possibly TRBD2 (5 bases). The V gene lost 2 bases and the J gene lost 3 bases, with 17 bases spanning the gap. CDR1 and CDR2 (germline): MDHEN, SYDVKM. The CDR3 has 16 amino acids. CDR3 loop: CASSLPRGVLLYEQYF. The DNA for the CDR3 is TGTGCCAGCAGTTTACCCCGGGGTGTTCTTCTCTACGAGCAGTACTTC.

About this clone: One end of the junction does not line up with germline, which may come from a read error. The J gene is TRBJ2-7, the V gene TRBV3-1 (or the pseudogene TRBV3-2); TRBD1 agrees at 9 bases. The germline V gene has CDR1 LGHDT and CDR2 YNNKEL (reference sequence). This CDR3 is 11 amino acids long. CDR3 bases: TGTGCCAGCAGCCTCCGGGACAGGGTAGACTTC. This encodes CASSLRDRVDF.

This sequence joins TRBV5-6 and TRBJ2-7; D is ambiguous. The V gene's germline CDR1 is SGHDT and CDR2 YYEEEE. V lost 2 bases and J lost 1, with 7 bases in between. This CDR3 comprises 13 residues. The CDR3 region is CASSFQQSYEQYF. The CDR3 nucleotides read TGTGCCAGCAGCTTTCAACAGTCCTACGAGCAGTACTTC.

This clone was seen just once. The chain couples TRBV4-3 to TRBJ1-6; D is possibly TRBD1 (6 bases). The V end lost 3 bases, the J end lost 7 bases, and 10 bases lay between the germline ends. Germline V gene data show CDR1 as LGHNA and CDR2 as YSLEER. The CDR3 sequence is 14 residues long. The CDR3 is CASSQDSSNSPLHF. The CDR3 nucleotides are TGCGCCAGCAGCCAGGACAGTTCGAATTCACCCCTCCACTTT.

A few counts support this clone. This sequence joins TRBV6-5 and TRBJ1-2, with D uncertain. In germline, CDR1 is MNHEY, CDR2 SVGAGI. The CDR3 consists of 14 residues. The V end lost 6 bases, the J end lost 3 bases, and 14 bases lay between the germline ends. This CDR3 is CASRLGRWDYGYTF. The CDR3 nucleotides are TGTGCCAGCAGATTGGGGAGATGGGACTATGGCTACACCTTC.

On this clone: Additional DNA sequences in this sample encode the identical CDR3. The V call is TRBV28, the J call TRBJ2-3; 8 positions agree with TRBD2. Germline assignment: CDR1 MDHEN and CDR2 SYDVKM. Trimming cost V 5 bases and J 5 bases; bases outside gene matches: 6. CDR3 length: 14 residues. CDR3 nucleotides: TGTGCCAGCAGTCCCCGGGGGGGTTTAGATACGCAGTATTTT. Amino acid sequence: CASSPRGGLDTQYF.

The rearrangement links TRBV19 to TRBJ1-2; 8 nucleotides match TRBD1. CDR3 size: 15 residues. CDR1 and CDR2 from the germline V gene are LNHDA and SQIVND (reference sequence). The trim removed 5 bases at V and 2 bases at J, leaving 7 bases unmatched. CDR3: CASSAGQAVNYGYTF. Here the CDR3 DNA reads TGTGCCAGTAGTGCGGGACAGGCCGTGAACTATGGCTACACCTTC. The full variable domain, in which reference TRBV19 and TRBJ1-2 provide the parts outside the CDR3, is DGGITQSPKYLFRKEGQNVTLSCEQNLNHDAMYWYRQDPGQGLRLIYYSQIVNDFQKGDIAEGYSVSREKKESFPLTVTSAQKNPTAFYLCASSAGQAVNYGYTFGSGTRLTVV.

The V gene is TRBV5-4, the J gene TRBJ2-7, with D possibly TRBD1 on 7 matching bases. The CDR3 length is 15 residues. Germline lookup yields CDR1 SGHNT and CDR2 YYREEE (reference sequence). V dropped 0 bases and J dropped 4 bases, with 14 bases sitting between them. DNA of the CDR3: TGTGCCAGCAGCTTGGGTCCCAGGGGGGAATACGAGCAGTACTTC. Translation: CASSLGPRGEYEQYF.

V and J are TRBV19 and TRBJ2-1; 9 bases match TRBD2. There are 15 residues in the CDR3. V was clipped by 3 bases and J by 7 bases; unmatched bases: 7. Germline loops: CDR1 LNHDA, CDR2 SQIVND (reference sequence). CDR3 in amino acids: CASSMWVAGENEQFF. CDR3 DNA: TGTGCCAGTAGTATGTGGGTAGCGGGAGAGAATGAGCAGTTCTTC.

This sequence joins TRBV19 and TRBJ2-1; TRBD2 agrees at 8 bases. This CDR3 spans 15 amino acids. CDR1 LNHDA and CDR2 SQIVND come from the germline V gene (reference sequence). V gave up 5 bases and J gave up 5 bases; unmatched junction bases: 8. The chain's CDR3 is CASSPSGSGNNEQFF. In DNA form, the CDR3 reads TGTGCCAGTAGTCCAAGCGGGAGCGGAAACAATGAGCAGTTCTTC.

The chain couples TRBV7-6 to TRBJ2-6; D is unclear. Germline V CDR1 and CDR2: SGHVS, FNYEAQ. Trimming shortened V by 1 base and J by 1 base, and 8 bases separated the two germline ends. The CDR3 extends over 16 amino acids. The CDR3 protein is CASSLGFASGANVLTF. The CDR3 DNA is TGTGCCAGCAGCTTAGGTTTTGCGTCTGGGGCCAACGTCCTGACTTTC.

The chain recombines TRBV3-1 (or the pseudogene TRBV3-2) with TRBJ2-7, with D perhaps TRBD1 (5 bases). V was trimmed by 0 bases and J by 0 bases, leaving 18 bases between them. The CDR3 has 18 residues. CDR1 and CDR2 (germline): LGHDT, YNNKEL (reference sequence). Written as DNA, the CDR3 is TGTGCCAGCAGCCAAGATCGATGTAAGGGGCGCTACTCCTACGAGCAGTACTTC. This translates into CASSQDRCKGRYSYEQYF.

The chain couples TRBV5-1 to TRBJ1-2; 7 bases align to TRBD1. The CDR3 extends over 18 amino acids. The J segment lost 0 bases and the V segment lost 3 bases, leaving 14 bases of the junction unmatched. Germline CDR1 and CDR2: SGHRS and YFSETQ. CDR3 DNA: TGCGCCAGCAGCTGGCCCCGAGGACAGGACAATCCTAACTATGGCTACACCTTC. It codes for CASSWPRGQDNPNYGYTF.

The rearrangement joins TRBV7-8 to TRBJ2-7; D is unclear. This CDR3 is built from 14 residues. The V gene's germline CDR1 is SGHVS and CDR2 FQNEAQ. V lost 0 bases, J lost 0 bases, and 6 bases lay in between. The CDR3 region has the DNA TGTGCCAGCAGCTTAGCTGGCCCCTCCTACGAGCAGTACTTC. Translated, it gives CASSLAGPSYEQYF.

The V and J genes are TRBV21-1 and TRBJ2-7; the D call of TRBD2 is as the table states it, not checked on the DNA. TRBV21-1 constitutes a pseudogene. The CDR3 has 14 amino acids. CDR3 in amino acids: CASSKTSGRAEQYF. As DNA, the CDR3 is TGTGCCAGCAGCAAGACTAGCGGGAGGGCCGAGCAGTACTTC.

DNA for the CDR3: TGTGCCACCAGCAGAGAGACAGGGGTCGAGCAGTACTTC. This encodes CATSRETGVEQYF. The chain couples TRBV15 to TRBJ2-7; 8 bases line up with TRBD1. CDR3 length: 13 residues. CDR1 and CDR2 from the germline V gene are LNHNV and YYDKDF (reference sequence). After removal of 0 bases from V and 6 bases from J, the junction contained 1 base not matched to a gene.

The chain links TRBV4-1 to TRBJ1-5, with D possibly being TRBD1 (5 bases). The CDR3 covers 16 residues. The germline V gene encodes CDR1 MGHRA and CDR2 YSYEKL. Trimming pared 3 bases from V and 0 bases from J, leaving 12 bases between. CDR3 amino acids: CASSQSDSYSNQPQHF. CDR3 DNA sequence: TGCGCCAGCAGCCAGTCTGACAGTTATAGCAATCAGCCCCAGCATTTT.

The V and J genes are TRBV21-1 and TRBJ2-4; the DNA was not used to check the table's D call, TRBD1. TRBV21-1 is listed as a pseudogene. The CDR3 is 17 amino acids. CDR3 protein: CASSKVSLDRYKNIQYF. CDR3 nucleotide sequence: TGTGCCAGCAGCAAAGTTTCCTTAGACAGGTACAAAAACATTCAGTACTTC.